Sequencing of this T cell receptor (beta chain) was carried out in a study of vaccination and CD4 T cells after COVID-19. This clonotype occurred once. Its antigen remains unknown. Treatment of the sample: roughly 10-day PBMC culture with coronavirus spike peptide pools or control peptides (ViraFEST assay). ViraFEST used peptide pools to expand antigen-specific T cells and subsequently sequenced their TCRs. Trimming left V 3 bases short and J 4 bases short, with 14 bases between. The CDR3 is made up of 14 amino acids. Germline-derived CDR1 and CDR2 are DFQATT and SNEGSKA (reference sequence). Oncomine TCR Beta short-read sequencing was applied to DNA from cultured CD4+ T cells. CD4+ T cells were cultured, and genomic DNA was extracted from them. TCRdb itself ran the PCR reads through MiXCR, one entry per CDR3 protein. This table holds around 20,000 distinct CDR3 sequences, approximately 61% found once.

Here the sequenced sample was CD4+ T cells from blood, cultured in vitro, taken after SARS-CoV-2 vaccination. The TCR was taken from a human donor who had recovered from COVID-19. The V call is TRBV20-1, the J call TRBJ2-3; D may match TRBD1 or TRBD2 (6 bases each). As DNA, the CDR3 is TGCAGTGCTAGTCACGGGGGCAGTTCAGATACGCAGTATTTT. This codes for CSASHGGSSDTQYF.